The rows below give T cell receptor beta chains drawn from one sample of a study of CD8 T cells in ankylosing spondylitis. MiXCR, run by TCRdb on the 5' RACE reads, gives a single entry per CDR3 protein. The table includes 150,000 to 200,000 distinct CDR3 sequences, approximately 20% detected once. Sequencing was carried out using blood, either unsorted or a sorted T cell fraction (not recorded which). These receptors were collected from a male donor with ankylosing spondylitis or in good health (not recorded which). CDR3s include the opening cysteine and the closing phenylalanine or tryptophan. Each record gives: CDR3 protein, V gene, CDR3 length.

CDR3 protein: CASSYSSRGLSGNTIYF
V gene: TRBV6-5
CDR3 length: 17

CDR3 protein: CASSTSTDTQYF
V gene: TRBV3-1
CDR3 length: 12

CDR3 protein: CSAGRTGLTYNEQFF
V gene: TRBV20-1
CDR3 length: 15

CDR3 protein: CAISPQSNSPLHF
V gene: TRBV10-3
CDR3 length: 13

CDR3 protein: CASSLKPGQTYEGAEAFF
V gene: TRBV5-1
CDR3 length: 18

CDR3 protein: CASSPPSVAQETQYF
V gene: TRBV7-8
CDR3 length: 15

CDR3 protein: CASSFGGAYNEQFF
V gene: TRBV5-1
CDR3 length: 14

CDR3 protein: CASTSGSGNYGYTF
V gene: TRBV5-1
CDR3 length: 14

CDR3 protein: CASSPGMAHEQFF
V gene: TRBV18
CDR3 length: 13

CDR3 protein: CASSLVPGLSSYNEQFF
V gene: TRBV11-2
CDR3 length: 17

CDR3 protein: CASRTSGRSYEQYF
V gene: TRBV13
CDR3 length: 14

CDR3 protein: CASSDREDEQFF
V gene: TRBV19
CDR3 length: 12

CDR3 protein: CASSLSSRTPRQDFLAKNIQYF
V gene: TRBV11-2
CDR3 length: 22